This T cell receptor beta chain stems from a study of CD8 T cells in ankylosing spondylitis. Overall study findings and caveats: Matched ankylosing spondylitis synovial fluid reportedly contained a significantly enriched population of disease-linked clones. There was a TCR beta motif, made of several highly homologous variants, that appeared characteristic of ankylosing spondylitis blood.

Germline CDR1 and CDR2: SQVTM and ANQGSEA. This CDR3 comprises 13 residues. The V end was cut by 5 bases, the J end by 5 bases, with 15 bases between. Via MiXCR, TCRdb re-called the 5' RACE reads, giving one row per CDR3 protein. The sample contains some 840,000 distinct CDR3 sequences, roughly 10% of which appear only once. A remark on this clonotype: Antigen: not known.

The clonotype was recovered from a male donor with ankylosing spondylitis. V usage is TRBV29-1 and J usage is TRBJ2-5; tentative D call: TRBD1 (5 bases). Sequenced material: blood, either unsorted or a sorted T cell fraction (not recorded which). CDR3 loop: CSVPGQDRETQYF. CDR3 nucleotides: TGCAGCGTTCCAGGGCAGGATAGGGAGACCCAGTACTTC.